The following is a T cell receptor beta chain sequence with its context. The data originate from a study of T cells expressing NK-cell markers. Study-level background: Source material for TCR beta repertoires consisted of sorted CD3+CD56+NKG2C+, CD3+CD56+NKG2C- and CD3+CD56-NKG2C+ T cells. Seven of the eight sequenced donors were classified as HCMV-seropositive, and one was classified as seronegative.

TCRdb re-called the 5' RACE reads; every CDR3 protein appears as one record, without DNA. The listing records approximately 110,000 distinct CDR3 sequences. Sequences were obtained from blood T cells: a sorted CD56 or NKG2C T cell subset, CD4+ or CD8+ T cells, or bulk PBMC T cells (not recorded which). This TCR was recovered from a woman aged 18-69 years in good health.

The CDR3: CATSDSGSSYEQYF. The chain is built from TRBV24-1 and TRBJ2-7. The CDR3 contains 14 residues. The germline CDR1 and CDR2 sequences are KGHDR and SFDVKD.